The 16 T cell receptor beta chains in this list originate from one sample, sequenced in a study of T cell responses to AZD1222 COVID-19 vaccine. The data were produced by immunoSEQ multiplex PCR, yet TCRdb's version contains in-frame clones alone and is incomplete. The sample holds around 63,000 clones; 85% to 90% are singletons and the top ten take roughly 19%. Source: peripheral blood, taken on day 0 of AZD1222 vaccination. The source of these receptors is an adult in good health.

V gene TRBV6-4 combines with J gene TRBJ2-1; 7 bases are shared with TRBD2. CDR1 MRHNA and CDR2 SNTAGT come from the germline V gene. V lost 8 bases, J lost 6 bases, and 13 bases stayed unmatched. The CDR3 spans 15 residues. The CDR3 loop reads CASSRRLASINEQFF. The CDR3 DNA reads TGTGCCAGCTCGAGGCGACTAGCCTCAATCAATGAGCAGTTCTTC.

The chain recombines TRBV19 with TRBJ1-2, with unresolved D. CDR1 is LNHDA, CDR2 SQIVND, per germline (reference sequence). This CDR3 region has 11 residues. Trimming shortened V by 3 bases and J by 4 bases, and 3 bases separated the two germline ends. CDR3 sequence reads: CASSILYGYTF. The CDR3 region has the DNA TGTGCCAGTAGTATCCTCTATGGCTACACCTTC.

This clone was detected once. J is TRBJ2-4 and V is TRBV6-4; D remains unclear. CDR3 length: 16 amino acids. With 9 bases removed from V and 0 bases from J, the gap between germline ends came to 18 bases. The germline gives CDR1 MRHNA, CDR2 SNTAGT. In DNA, the CDR3 is TGTGCCAGGAGTAGGCCAGCACTTCTAGCCAAAAACATTCAGTACTTC. Amino acid sequence: CARSRPALLAKNIQYF.

V is TRBV5-4 and J is TRBJ1-2; D ambiguous. The CDR3 length is 13 residues. The V and J ends lost 0 bases and 6 bases respectively, with 9 bases between them. The germline CDR1 and CDR2 sequences are SGHNT and YYREEE (reference sequence). The CDR3 bases are TGTGCCAGCAGCTTGGTACCAGGCGATGGCTACACCTTC. Translation: CASSLVPGDGYTF.

The CDR3 bases are TGTGCCAGCAGTTACGGACAGCTAAACTACGAGCAGTACTTC. This encodes CASSYGQLNYEQYF. The genes are TRBV6-2 or TRBV6-3 and TRBJ2-7; TRBD1 is a possible D gene (6 bases). Germline CDR1 MNHEY, CDR2 SVGEGT. V was clipped by 2 bases and J by 3 bases, with 11 bases between them. The CDR3 has 14 amino acids.

This clone was seen a few times. This rearrangement joins TRBV19 to TRBJ1-5, with a possible D match to TRBD1 (5 bases). CDR1 LNHDA and CDR2 SQIVND come from the germline V gene (reference sequence). The CDR3 runs to 16 residues. V gave up 5 bases and J gave up 6 bases, with 20 bases separating them. As DNA, the CDR3 is TGTGCCAGTAGTCTCCAGGGTAGTCCAATCGGTCAGCCCCAGCATTTT. Its translation is CASSLQGSPIGQPQHF.

The chain uses TRBV6-5 and TRBJ2-1, with D unresolved. The CDR3 spans 12 residues. Germline V gives CDR1 MNHEY, CDR2 SVGAGI. The ends were cut back, 2 bases at V and 10 bases at J, with 9 bases in the middle. Here the CDR3 reads CASSYVGMEQFF. The CDR3 bases are TGTGCCAGCAGTTACGTAGGGATGGAGCAGTTCTTC.

The chain couples TRBV19 to TRBJ2-5; 8 nucleotides align to TRBD2. The CDR3 contains 14 residues. Germline trimming cut 6 bases from V and 1 base from J; bases unmatched to any gene: 4. Germline V gives CDR1 LNHDA, CDR2 SQIVND (reference sequence). The CDR3 loop reads CASRTTSGQETQYF. For the CDR3, the DNA is TGTGCCAGTAGGACCACTAGCGGCCAAGAGACCCAGTACTTC.

This chain links TRBV7-9 with TRBJ1-2; D uncertain. The CDR3 is 14 residues long. Trimming pared 4 bases from V and 10 bases from J, leaving 19 bases between. Germline lookup yields CDR1 SEHNR and CDR2 FQNEAQ (reference sequence). The CDR3 DNA follows: TGTGCCAGCAGCTCCGGATACCGGGTCTCCGTCTACACCTTC. Protein sequence: CASSSGYRVSVYTF.

V and J are TRBV19 and TRBJ2-6; D perhaps matches TRBD1 (5 bases). This CDR3 spans 16 amino acids. The germline CDR1 and CDR2 sequences are LNHDA and SQIVND (reference sequence). V shed 2 bases and J shed 0 bases, with 8 bases lying between them. The CDR3 loop is CASSIPQGSGANVLTF. The CDR3 DNA reads TGTGCCAGTAGTATACCCCAGGGCTCTGGGGCCAACGTCCTGACTTTC. Combining the CDR3 with reference TRBV19 and TRBJ2-6 gives the whole variable domain DGGITQSPKYLFRKEGQNVTLSCEQNLNHDAMYWYRQDPGQGLRLIYYSQIVNDFQKGDIAEGYSVSREKKESFPLTVTSAQKNPTAFYLCASSIPQGSGANVLTFGAGSRLTVL.

The chain couples TRBV6-6 to TRBJ2-5; 9 nucleotides agree with TRBD2. Germline V gene sequence: CDR1 MNHNY, CDR2 SVGAGI (reference sequence). The V and J ends lost 3 bases and 2 bases, in that order; junction bases with no gene match: 1. The CDR3 is made up of 14 amino acids. CDR3 protein: CASSYTSGQETQYF. The DNA for the CDR3 is TGTGCCAGCAGTTATACTAGCGGGCAAGAGACCCAGTACTTC.

The genes are TRBV5-4 and TRBJ2-7, with TRBD2 matching over 8 bases. The CDR3 runs to 14 residues. Germline-derived CDR1 and CDR2 are SGHNT and YYREEE (reference sequence). Losses at the gene ends were 2 bases for V and 1 base for J; bases not matched to a gene: 2. The CDR3 protein is CASSFSGGSYEQYF. In DNA form, the CDR3 reads TGTGCCAGCAGCTTCAGCGGGGGTTCCTACGAGCAGTACTTC.

The chain links TRBV9 to TRBJ2-3; possibly TRBD1 for D (5 bases). CDR1 and CDR2 from the germline V gene are SGDLS and YYNGEE. This CDR3 contains 15 residues. V lost 0 bases to trimming and J lost 0 bases, with 8 bases between them. In DNA form, the CDR3 reads TGTGCCAGCAGCGTAGGACAGTTAAGCACAGATACGCAGTATTTT. Translating gives CASSVGQLSTDTQYF.

This clone was seen just once. The rearrangement uses TRBV18 and TRBJ2-7; TRBD1 or TRBD2 may be the D gene (7 bases each). CDR3 length equals 15 residues. Germline CDR1 is KGHSH and CDR2 is LQKENI. Trimming cost V 3 bases and J 3 bases, with 15 bases left between them. The CDR3 loop is CASSPSQRDSYEQYF. The CDR3 DNA is TGTGCCAGCTCACCGTCCCAGCGGGACAGCTACGAGCAGTACTTC.

This clone was observed a few times. The chain joins TRBV29-1 to TRBJ2-3, with TRBD1 matching 7 bases. Germline trimming cut 8 bases from V and 2 bases from J; bases unmatched to any gene: 4. Germline values: CDR1 SQVTM, CDR2 ANQGSEA. The length of the CDR3 is 12 residues. CDR3 loop: CSSGQATDTQYF. CDR3 DNA: TGCAGCTCCGGACAGGCCACAGATACGCAGTATTTT.

This sequence joins TRBV5-4 and TRBJ2-2; perhaps TRBD1 as D (7 bases). The CDR3 covers 15 residues. V gave up 3 bases and J gave up 5 bases, with 14 bases separating them. The germline V gene has CDR1 SGHNT and CDR2 YYREEE (reference sequence). The CDR3 protein is CASSYRQGGTGELFF. The CDR3, as DNA: TGTGCCAGCAGCTACCGACAGGGAGGAACCGGGGAGCTGTTTTTT.